This T cell receptor (beta chain) was sequenced in a study of T-cell memory formation after mild COVID-19 listed by TCRdb under 2021. Background for the entire study: TCR sequence clusters from the two donors were found to be largely donor specific. In a couple of donors, T-cell clones that expanded and contracted after mild COVID-19 were followed by sequencing TCRalpha and TCRbeta repertoires longitudinally. Two young, previously healthy adult volunteers, one female and one male, were included in the cohort.

General study outcomes and caveats: From day 15 to 85, contracting clones showed balanced CD4/CD8 phenotypes, whereas a second wave of clones that expanded from day 15 to 37 leaned towards CD4+. Contracting CD4+ clones were located mainly in the CM and EM memory subsets, whereas CD8+ clones were found to be enriched in EMRA. Some responding clones were detected in pre-infection memory, suggesting pre-existing cross-reactive memory T cells joined the SARS-CoV-2 response. SARS-CoV-2 specificity of the second-wave clones peaking on day 37 was not confirmed. Only a couple of mild cases were covered in the study, and larger cohorts including severe cases with pre-infection samples were considered necessary.

Instrument on record: Illumina NovaSeq 6000. Using 5'RACE with constant-segment primers, TCRalpha and TCRbeta cDNA libraries were constructed, with sample barcodes and unique molecular identifiers added in the process. RNA was extracted from every sample with Trizol reagent. The libraries were amplified in two PCR steps, and the second step added a second sample barcode and Illumina TruSeq adapters. Sequencing of the libraries was done on an Illumina NovaSeq, producing 2 x 150 bp paired-end reads. Under the source paper's analysis protocol: The reads were demultiplexed and collapsed into UMI-guided consensus sequences using migec v1.2.7. With mixcr v2.1.11, UMI consensuses were aligned to TRA and TRB V and J templates and assembled into clonotypes. Clonotypes were classified as expanded or contracted when called significant by both edgeR and NoisET, with noise models trained on biological replicates. For edgeR calls, a false discovery rate-adjusted p below 0.01 and a log2 fold-change threshold of 1 were applied. As an exploratory analysis of dynamics, PCA with hierarchical clustering was applied to max-normalized trajectories of the 1000 most abundant clonotypes. Separately sequenced CD4+ and CD8+ repertoires were used to assign a CD4 or CD8 phenotype to each responding clone. The public sequencing data were trimmed at Q25 with fastp and processed into clonotypes with MiXCR by TCRdb, which kept only in-frame beta chains. When rows share a CDR3 protein, they turn into one entry using the most common DNA and genes. In this record, the V and J calls reflect TCRdb's handling and not the investigators' own analysis. Across this sample there are approximately 430,000 distinct CDR3 sequences, with 23% seen only once. Of the sample, about an eighth falls within the top ten clones.

Ficoll-Paque density gradient centrifugation was the method used to isolate PBMCs. This clonotype showed up just a few times. This clone's antigen is unknown. Nothing much larger sits one base from this clone, and base qualities are not available. V is clipped by 8 bases and J by 1 base, and the sequence between their germline boundaries is 12 bases long. Reading the germline V gene gives CDR1 MGHDK and CDR2 SYGVNS. The cysteine opens and the phenylalanine closes a CDR3 of 13 amino acids. Only CDR3 DNA remains: 39 bases, in frame from the first base. The rearranged chain carries TRBV25-1 and TRBJ2-7; D gene: possibly TRBD2, on 6 matching bases. Source material: PBMCs or a T cell subset sorted from them (not recorded which). The source of this sequence is an adult woman who had mild COVID-19 (a few samples of this study predate the infection). The sample titles of this study are shuffled in the database, so cell type and time point are left out; the donor was told from shared clones. The CDR3 protein is CASRSGGSYEQYF. The sequenced DNA: TGTGCCAGCCGAAGTGGGGGGTCCTACGAGCAGTACTTC.